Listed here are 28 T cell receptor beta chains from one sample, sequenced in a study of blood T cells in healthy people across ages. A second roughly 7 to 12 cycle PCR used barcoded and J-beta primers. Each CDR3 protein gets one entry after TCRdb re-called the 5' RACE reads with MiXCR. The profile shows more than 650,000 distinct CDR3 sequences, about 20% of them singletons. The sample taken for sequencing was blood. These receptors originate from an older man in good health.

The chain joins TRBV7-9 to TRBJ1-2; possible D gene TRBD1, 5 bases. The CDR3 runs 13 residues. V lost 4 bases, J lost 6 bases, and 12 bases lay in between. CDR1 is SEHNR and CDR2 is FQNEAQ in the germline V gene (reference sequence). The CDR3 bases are TGTGCCAGCAGCTCCCAGGGATATGATGGCTACACCTTC. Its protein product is CASSSQGYDGYTF.

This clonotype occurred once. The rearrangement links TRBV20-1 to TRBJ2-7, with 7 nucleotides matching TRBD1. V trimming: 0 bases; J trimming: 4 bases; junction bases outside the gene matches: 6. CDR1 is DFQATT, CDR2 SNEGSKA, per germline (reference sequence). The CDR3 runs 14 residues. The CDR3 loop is CSARDNRGQYEQYF. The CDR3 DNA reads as TGCAGTGCTAGAGATAACAGGGGACAGTACGAGCAGTACTTC.

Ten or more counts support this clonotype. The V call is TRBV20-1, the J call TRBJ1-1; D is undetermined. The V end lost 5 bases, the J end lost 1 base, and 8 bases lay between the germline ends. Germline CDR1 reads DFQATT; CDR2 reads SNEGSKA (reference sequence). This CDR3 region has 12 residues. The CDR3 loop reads CSARLGNTEAFF. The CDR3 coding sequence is TGCAGTGCTCGACTTGGGAACACTGAAGCTTTCTTT.

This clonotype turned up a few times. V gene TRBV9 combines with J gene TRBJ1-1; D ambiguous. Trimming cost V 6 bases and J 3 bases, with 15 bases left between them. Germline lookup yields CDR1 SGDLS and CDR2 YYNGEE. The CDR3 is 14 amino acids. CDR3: CASIALVTYTEAFF. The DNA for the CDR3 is TGTGCCAGCATCGCCCTGGTTACCTACACTGAAGCTTTCTTT.

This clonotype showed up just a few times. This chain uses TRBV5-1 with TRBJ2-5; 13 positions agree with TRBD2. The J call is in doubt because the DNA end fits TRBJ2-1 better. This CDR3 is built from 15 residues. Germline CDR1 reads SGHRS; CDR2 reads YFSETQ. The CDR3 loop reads CASSLTSGGAREQFF. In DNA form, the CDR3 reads TGCGCCAGCAGCTTGACTAGCGGGGGGGCCCGAGAGCAGTTCTTC.

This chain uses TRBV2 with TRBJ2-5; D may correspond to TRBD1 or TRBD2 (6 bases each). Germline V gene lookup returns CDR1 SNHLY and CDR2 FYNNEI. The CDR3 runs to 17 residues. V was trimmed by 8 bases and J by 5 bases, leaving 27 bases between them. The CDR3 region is CASLLFIVQGGYETQYF. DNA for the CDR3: TGTGCCAGCCTCCTATTTATTGTACAGGGAGGTTATGAGACCCAGTACTTC.

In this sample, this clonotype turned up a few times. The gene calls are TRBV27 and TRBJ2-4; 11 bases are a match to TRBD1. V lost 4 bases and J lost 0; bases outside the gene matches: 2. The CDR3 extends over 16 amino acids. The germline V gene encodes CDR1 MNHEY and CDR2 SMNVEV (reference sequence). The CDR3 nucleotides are TGTGCCAGCAGTTCGGGACAGGGGGTAGCCAAAAACATTCAGTACTTC. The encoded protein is CASSSGQGVAKNIQYF.

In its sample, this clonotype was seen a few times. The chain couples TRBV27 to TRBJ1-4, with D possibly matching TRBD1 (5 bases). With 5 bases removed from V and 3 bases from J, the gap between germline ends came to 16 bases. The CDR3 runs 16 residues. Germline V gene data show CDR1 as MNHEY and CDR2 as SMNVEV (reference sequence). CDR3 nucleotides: TGTGCCAGCAGTCCTTGGGACGAGATGTCTAATGAAAAACTGTTTTTT. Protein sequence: CASSPWDEMSNEKLFF.

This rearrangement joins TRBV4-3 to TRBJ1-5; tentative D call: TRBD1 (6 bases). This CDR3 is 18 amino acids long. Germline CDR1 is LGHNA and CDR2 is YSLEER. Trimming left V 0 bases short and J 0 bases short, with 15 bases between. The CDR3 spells CASSQDPTGPGSNQPQHF. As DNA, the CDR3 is TGCGCCAGCAGCCAAGATCCTACAGGGCCGGGTAGCAATCAGCCCCAGCATTTT.

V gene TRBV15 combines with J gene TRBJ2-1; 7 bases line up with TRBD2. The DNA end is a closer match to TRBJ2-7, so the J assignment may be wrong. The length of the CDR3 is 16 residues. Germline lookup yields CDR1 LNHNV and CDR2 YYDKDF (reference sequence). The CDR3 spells CATSRDGRGSFYEQYF. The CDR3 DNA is TGTGCCACCAGCAGAGATGGGCGGGGGTCATTCTACGAGCAGTACTTC.

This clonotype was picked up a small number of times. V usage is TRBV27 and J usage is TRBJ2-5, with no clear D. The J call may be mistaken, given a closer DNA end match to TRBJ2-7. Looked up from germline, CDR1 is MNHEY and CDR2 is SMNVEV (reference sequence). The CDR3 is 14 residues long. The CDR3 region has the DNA TGTGCCAGCAGTTTAAAGCCCAGTGCCTACGAGCAGTACTTC. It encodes CASSLKPSAYEQYF.

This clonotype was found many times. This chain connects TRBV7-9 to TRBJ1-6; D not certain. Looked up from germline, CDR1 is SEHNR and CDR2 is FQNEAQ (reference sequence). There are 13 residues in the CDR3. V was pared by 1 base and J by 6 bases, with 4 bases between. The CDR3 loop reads CASSLGSNSPLHF. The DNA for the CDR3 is TGTGCCAGCAGCTTAGGGTCTAATTCACCCCTCCACTTT. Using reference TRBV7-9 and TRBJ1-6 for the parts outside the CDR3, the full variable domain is DTGVSQNPRHKITKRGQNVTFRCDPISEHNRLYWYRQTLGQGPEFLTYFQNEAQLEKSRLLSDRFSAERPKGSFSTLEIQRTEQGDSAMYLCASSLGSNSPLHFGNGTRLTVT.

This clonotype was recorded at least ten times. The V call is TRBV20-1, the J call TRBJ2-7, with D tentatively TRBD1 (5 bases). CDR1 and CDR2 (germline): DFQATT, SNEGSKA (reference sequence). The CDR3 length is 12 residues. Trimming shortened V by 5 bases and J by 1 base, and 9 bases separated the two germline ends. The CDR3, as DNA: TGCAGTGCTGGGGCTTCTTCCTACGAGCAGTACTTC. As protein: CSAGASSYEQYF.

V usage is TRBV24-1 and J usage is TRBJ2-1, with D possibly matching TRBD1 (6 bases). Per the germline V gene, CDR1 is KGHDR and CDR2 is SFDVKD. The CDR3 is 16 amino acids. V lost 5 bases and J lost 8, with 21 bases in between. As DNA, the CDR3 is TGTGCCACCAGTGCTGCCAGGGGCACCGGGTTCTATGAGCAGTTCTTC. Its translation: CATSAARGTGFYEQFF.

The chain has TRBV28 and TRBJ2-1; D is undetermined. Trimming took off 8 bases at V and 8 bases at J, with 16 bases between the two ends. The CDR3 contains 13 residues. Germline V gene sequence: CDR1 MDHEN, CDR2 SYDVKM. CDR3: CASRPSGPYEQFF. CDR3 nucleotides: TGTGCCAGCCGACCCTCAGGTCCGTATGAGCAGTTCTTC.

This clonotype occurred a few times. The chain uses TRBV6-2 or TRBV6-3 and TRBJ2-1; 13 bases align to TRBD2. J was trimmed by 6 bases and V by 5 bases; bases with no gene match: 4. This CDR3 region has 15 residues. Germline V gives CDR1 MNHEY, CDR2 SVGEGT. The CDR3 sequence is CASSTTSGRANEQFF. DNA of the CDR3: TGTGCCAGCAGTACAACTAGCGGGAGGGCCAATGAGCAGTTCTTC.

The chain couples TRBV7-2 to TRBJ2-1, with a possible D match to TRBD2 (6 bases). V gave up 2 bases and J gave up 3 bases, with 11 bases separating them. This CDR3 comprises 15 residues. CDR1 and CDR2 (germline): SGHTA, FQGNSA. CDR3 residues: CASSLRLVNYNEQFF. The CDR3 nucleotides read TGTGCCAGCAGCTTAAGACTAGTCAACTACAATGAGCAGTTCTTC.

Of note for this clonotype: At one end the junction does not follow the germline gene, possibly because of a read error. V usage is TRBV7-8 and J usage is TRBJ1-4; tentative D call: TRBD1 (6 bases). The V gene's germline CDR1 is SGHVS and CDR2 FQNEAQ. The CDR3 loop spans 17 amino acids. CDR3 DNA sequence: TGTACCAGCAGCTTCCTGGGGGGCCTCACAACTAATGAAAAACTGTTTTTT. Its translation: CTSSFLGGLTTNEKLFF.

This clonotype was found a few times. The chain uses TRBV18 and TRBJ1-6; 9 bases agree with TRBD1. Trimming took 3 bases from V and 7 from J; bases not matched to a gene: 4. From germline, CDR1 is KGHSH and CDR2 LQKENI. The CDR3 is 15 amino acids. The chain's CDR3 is CASSPRTGANSPLHF. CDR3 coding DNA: TGTGCCAGCTCACCTCGGACAGGGGCGAATTCACCCCTCCACTTT.

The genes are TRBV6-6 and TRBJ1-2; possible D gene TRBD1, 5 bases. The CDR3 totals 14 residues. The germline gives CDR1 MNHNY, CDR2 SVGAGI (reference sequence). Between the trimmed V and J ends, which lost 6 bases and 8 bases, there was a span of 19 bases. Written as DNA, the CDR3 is TGTGCCAGCAGCACCGGGACGGGTATATGGGGCTACACCTTC. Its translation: CASSTGTGIWGYTF.

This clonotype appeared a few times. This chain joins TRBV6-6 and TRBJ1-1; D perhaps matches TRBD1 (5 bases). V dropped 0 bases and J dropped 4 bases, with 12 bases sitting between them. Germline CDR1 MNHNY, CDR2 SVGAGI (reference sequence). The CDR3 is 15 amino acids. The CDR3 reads CASSYSMGQGTEAFF. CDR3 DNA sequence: TGTGCCAGCAGTTACTCGATGGGGCAAGGCACTGAAGCTTTCTTT.

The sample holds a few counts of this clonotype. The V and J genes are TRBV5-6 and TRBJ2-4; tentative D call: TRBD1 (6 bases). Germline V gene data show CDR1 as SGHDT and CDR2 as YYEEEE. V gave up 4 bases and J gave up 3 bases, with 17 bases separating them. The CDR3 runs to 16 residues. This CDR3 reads CASSPTGQGVKNIQYF. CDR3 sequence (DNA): TGTGCCAGCAGCCCAACAGGGCAAGGCGTCAAAAACATTCAGTACTTC.

CDR3 in DNA: TGTGCCAGCAGCCTGACAGGGGGCGCGCCAGATACGCAGTATTTT. This codes for CASSLTGGAPDTQYF. The V and J genes are TRBV28 and TRBJ2-3; 10 bases line up with TRBD1. The CDR3 runs to 15 residues. The germline CDR1 and CDR2 sequences are MDHEN and SYDVKM. J gave up 4 bases and V 6 bases, and 7 bases lay outside the gene matches.

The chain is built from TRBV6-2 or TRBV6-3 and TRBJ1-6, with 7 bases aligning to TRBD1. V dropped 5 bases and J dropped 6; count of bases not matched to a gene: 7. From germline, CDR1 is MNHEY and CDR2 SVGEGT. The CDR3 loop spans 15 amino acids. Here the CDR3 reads CASSTGTVVNSPLHF. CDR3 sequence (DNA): TGTGCCAGCAGTACCGGGACAGTAGTTAATTCACCCCTCCACTTT.

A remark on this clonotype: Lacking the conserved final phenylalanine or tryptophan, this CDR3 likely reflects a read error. The DNA for the CDR3 is TGTGCGAGTTCGGGGGGCACTTACAATGAGCAGTTCTCC. This gives the protein CASSGGTYNEQFS. This chain joins TRBV7-9 and TRBJ2-1; maybe TRBD2 (7 bases). The CDR3 runs to 13 residues. The V gene's germline CDR1 is SEHNR and CDR2 FQNEAQ (reference sequence).

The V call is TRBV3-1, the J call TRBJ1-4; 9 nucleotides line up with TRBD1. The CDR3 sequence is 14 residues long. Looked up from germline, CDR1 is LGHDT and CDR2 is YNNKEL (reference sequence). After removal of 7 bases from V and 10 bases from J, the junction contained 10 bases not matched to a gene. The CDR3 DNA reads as TGTGCCAGCACCAACCGGGACAGGGAGGGAAAACTGTTTTTT. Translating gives CASTNRDREGKLFF.

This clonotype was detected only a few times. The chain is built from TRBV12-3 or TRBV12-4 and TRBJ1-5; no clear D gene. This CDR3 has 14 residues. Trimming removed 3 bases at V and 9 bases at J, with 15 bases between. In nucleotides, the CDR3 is TGTGCCAGCAGTTTGGACCGGGCCGTAGGGCCCCAGCATTTT. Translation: CASSLDRAVGPQHF.

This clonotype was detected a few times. The CDR3 DNA follows: TGCAGTGCTAGATCCTCAGGGGGCACTCAGCCCCAGCATTTT. Translation: CSARSSGGTQPQHF. This sequence joins TRBV20-1 and TRBJ1-5; 8 nucleotides match TRBD1. The V gene end was trimmed by 2 bases and the J gene end by 6 bases; junction bases not matched to a gene: 6. Germline assignment: CDR1 DFQATT and CDR2 SNEGSKA (reference sequence). The CDR3 contains 14 residues.